These 9 T cell receptor beta chains came from one sample sequenced in a study of T cell responses to AZD1222 COVID-19 vaccine. The data were produced by immunoSEQ multiplex PCR, yet TCRdb's version contains in-frame clones alone and is incomplete. This sample carries about 85,000 clones, approximately 87% of them seen once, and the ten largest clones take roughly 7.5%. The sequences come from peripheral blood, collected on day 0 of AZD1222 vaccination. These receptors all stem from an adult in good health.

The V call is TRBV28, the J call TRBJ1-1; TRBD1 is a possible D gene (6 bases). Germline CDR1 MDHEN, CDR2 SYDVKM. CDR3 length: 15 amino acids. V dropped 2 bases and J dropped 4 bases, with 14 bases sitting between them. The DNA of the CDR3 is TGTGCCAGCAGTTTAGGTGGGGGCTTCCTCACTGAAGCTTTCTTT. Its translation is CASSLGGGFLTEAFF.

J is TRBJ1-2 and V is TRBV5-8; D gene uncertain. Germline CDR1 SGHTS, CDR2 YDEGEE. With 3 bases removed from V and 11 bases from J, the gap between germline ends came to 8 bases. This CDR3 is built from 10 residues. CDR3 sequence reads: CASSSPQYTF. The CDR3 coding sequence is TGTGCCAGCAGCTCACCTCAGTACACCTTC.

This chain uses TRBV19 with TRBJ1-1; tentatively, D is TRBD1 (6 bases). The germline V gene encodes CDR1 LNHDA and CDR2 SQIVND (reference sequence). Trimming removed 7 bases at V and 5 bases at J, with 11 bases between. The length of the CDR3 is 12 residues. CDR3 nucleotide sequence: TGTGCCAGTAAATGGGGACAAACTGAAGCTTTCTTT. Translation: CASKWGQTEAFF. The whole variable domain, remainder taken from reference TRBV19 and TRBJ1-1, is DGGITQSPKYLFRKEGQNVTLSCEQNLNHDAMYWYRQDPGQGLRLIYYSQIVNDFQKGDIAEGYSVSREKKESFPLTVTSAQKNPTAFYLCASKWGQTEAFFGQGTRLTVV.

This clone was counted a few times. The chain recombines TRBV2 with TRBJ2-7; D is undetermined. Trimming pared 2 bases from V and 3 bases from J, leaving 11 bases between. The CDR3 has 14 residues. Germline CDR1 reads SNHLY; CDR2 reads FYNNEI. DNA for the CDR3: TGTGCCAGCAGTGAATCGTCGCCAGGCTACGAGCAGTACTTC. Translating it yields CASSESSPGYEQYF.

The chain employs TRBV28 and TRBJ2-7; TRBD1 matches 8 bases. Germline V gives CDR1 MDHEN, CDR2 SYDVKM. V dropped 10 bases and J dropped 4; count of bases not matched to a gene: 6. The CDR3 extends over 12 amino acids. In DNA form, the CDR3 reads TGTGCCACCCGACAGGGGACTTACGAGCAGTACTTC. Translating it yields CATRQGTYEQYF.

The V call is TRBV6-5, the J call TRBJ2-7; a weak D match, TRBD2 (7 bases). CDR1 is MNHEY, CDR2 SVGAGI, per germline. Deletions cut 4 bases from V and 6 bases from J, with 22 bases between. This CDR3 has 16 residues. The CDR3 DNA is TGTGCCAGCAGTTCAATACCCGGGGCGGGGGCGCGCGAGCAGTACTTC. This codes for CASSSIPGAGAREQYF.

This chain links TRBV5-1 with TRBJ1-2; 9 bases align to TRBD1. Germline loops: CDR1 SGHRS, CDR2 YFSETQ. With 4 bases clipped from V and 5 bases from J, the junction kept 9 bases outside the gene matches. This CDR3 contains 15 residues. The CDR3 protein is CASSLDRGERYGYTF. CDR3 DNA sequence: TGCGCCAGCAGCCTCGACAGGGGGGAGAGGTATGGCTACACCTTC.

This clone was seen once. CDR3 DNA: TGTGCCAGCAGCCCGGCGGGTTACAATCAGCCCCAGCATTTT. Residues: CASSPAGYNQPQHF. J is TRBJ1-5 and V is TRBV6-5; D gene uncertain. The germline V and J ends were trimmed by 6 bases and 3 bases, with 12 bases remaining between them. Germline V CDR1 and CDR2: MNHEY, SVGAGI. CDR3 size: 14 residues.

The V gene is TRBV6-5, the J gene TRBJ1-5, with D hard to call. The length of the CDR3 is 13 residues. Germline V gives CDR1 MNHEY, CDR2 SVGAGI. Between the trimmed V and J ends, which lost 2 bases and 4 bases, there was a span of 6 bases. CDR3 DNA sequence: TGTGCCAGCAGTTACGACACAAATCAGCCCCAGCATTTT. Its protein product is CASSYDTNQPQHF.